These 17 T cell receptor beta chains were sequenced from one sample in a study of blood T cell repertoires in COVID-19. The protocol was immunoSEQ multiplex PCR, while the TCRdb copy is restricted to in-frame clones and leaves out a portion. The table shows some 200,000 clones, with about 88% occurring only once. Sequencing was done on a sample of peripheral blood. Source of these receptors: a man aged 40-55 years with active or convalescent COVID-19.

The genes are TRBV6-2 or TRBV6-3 and TRBJ2-7; the D is unclear. The V end was cut by 4 bases, the J end by 5 bases, with 12 bases between. CDR1 is MNHEY and CDR2 is SVGEGT in the germline V gene. CDR3 length: 13 residues. The CDR3: CASSFVTFHEQYF. The CDR3 DNA reads TGTGCCAGCAGTTTTGTGACTTTCCACGAGCAGTACTTC.

The chain recombines TRBV11-3 with TRBJ1-2; TRBD1 matches at 9 bases. Trimming removed 3 bases from V and 4 bases from J; junction bases left unmatched: 6. Germline CDR1 reads SGHNT; CDR2 reads YENEEA. The CDR3 has 15 residues. The chain's CDR3 is CASSLRTGVFYGYTF. Here the CDR3 DNA reads TGTGCCAGCAGCTTGAGGACAGGGGTCTTCTATGGCTACACCTTC.

The chain couples TRBV5-1 to TRBJ1-1; TRBD1 matches 9 bases. The V and J ends lost 4 bases and 6 bases, in that order; junction bases with no gene match: 7. CDR1 SGHRS and CDR2 YFSETQ come from the germline V gene. The CDR3 has 14 amino acids. CDR3 DNA sequence: TGCGCCAGCAGCCCCGGGACAGGGATTCCTGAAGCTTTCTTT. Translated: CASSPGTGIPEAFF.

The V call is TRBV20-1, the J call TRBJ2-1; D unresolved. Germline-derived CDR1 and CDR2 are DFQATT and SNEGSKA (reference sequence). This CDR3 comprises 13 residues. Trimming removed 3 bases at V and 0 bases at J, with 6 bases between. The CDR3 bases are TGCAGTGCTAGTCTGAGCTCCTACAATGAGCAGTTCTTC. Residues: CSASLSSYNEQFF.

The DNA of the CDR3 is TGCGCCAGCAGCTTCAGGGATGACACTGAAGCTTTCTTT. Translated, it gives CASSFRDDTEAFF. The genes are TRBV5-1 and TRBJ1-1; a weak D match, TRBD1 (5 bases). Per the germline V gene, CDR1 is SGHRS and CDR2 is YFSETQ. The V end lost 2 bases, the J end lost 3 bases, and 8 bases lay between the germline ends. The CDR3 length is 13 residues.

J is TRBJ2-1 and V is TRBV24-1; a possible D gene is TRBD1 (6 bases). Trimming removed 7 bases from V and 0 bases from J, with 12 bases in between. The CDR3 extends over 15 amino acids. Germline V gene sequence: CDR1 KGHDR, CDR2 SFDVKD. CDR3 in DNA: TGTGCCACCAGCCTACAGGGAAGCTCCTACAATGAGCAGTTCTTC. Translation gives CATSLQGSSYNEQFF.

The chain carries TRBV5-1 and TRBJ1-6; 7 positions match TRBD1. The CDR3 is 15 residues long. V lost 4 bases, J lost 3 bases, and 4 bases stayed unmatched. Germline CDR1 is SGHRS and CDR2 is YFSETQ. The CDR3 DNA sequence: TGCGCCAGCAGCCCGGGGACAGTCTATAATTCACCCCTCCACTTT. This codes for CASSPGTVYNSPLHF.

This chain connects TRBV10-3 to TRBJ2-5, with TRBD1 matching over 7 bases. The V segment lost 6 bases and the J segment 2 bases; nucleotides outside the gene matches: 3. This CDR3 has 13 residues. CDR1 is ENHRY, CDR2 SYGVKD, per germline. CDR3: CAISGDSQETQYF. CDR3 DNA sequence: TGTGCCATCAGCGGGGACAGTCAAGAGACCCAGTACTTC.

This clone occurred a few times. CDR3 sequence (DNA): TGCGCCAGCACCGAGCCGACAGGGGGCGCCGGGGAGCTGTTTTTT. This encodes CASTEPTGGAGELFF. V is TRBV5-1 and J is TRBJ2-2; 10 bases are shared with TRBD1. CDR3 size: 15 residues. Germline loops: CDR1 SGHRS, CDR2 YFSETQ. J lost 6 bases, V lost 6 bases, and 8 bases had no gene match.

V and J are TRBV6-5 and TRBJ2-1; a weak D match, TRBD2 (6 bases). This CDR3 spans 15 amino acids. Germline CDR1 reads MNHEY; CDR2 reads SVGAGI. V was clipped by 6 bases and J by 6 bases, with 18 bases between them. The chain's CDR3 is CASSAGTSGGNEQFF. CDR3 DNA sequence: TGTGCCAGCAGCGCCGGGACTTCTGGGGGCAATGAGCAGTTCTTC.

The chain uses TRBV5-4 and TRBJ2-1; the D is unclear. The length of the CDR3 is 17 residues. CDR1 is SGHNT and CDR2 is YYREEE in the germline V gene (reference sequence). Trimming took off 5 bases at V and 0 bases at J, with 18 bases between the two ends. CDR3 residues: CASSSLVSPSSYNEQFF. In DNA form, the CDR3 reads TGTGCCAGCAGTTCCCTAGTAAGTCCGAGCTCCTACAATGAGCAGTTCTTC.

The V and J genes are TRBV15 and TRBJ1-3; D not resolved. The germline V gene has CDR1 LNHNV and CDR2 YYDKDF (reference sequence). V was pared by 0 bases and J by 7 bases, with 16 bases between. This CDR3 has 16 residues. CDR3 nucleotides: TGTGCCACCAGCAGAGATCTTCCCAATATGCGGAACACCATATATTTT. Its protein is CATSRDLPNMRNTIYF.

J is TRBJ2-7 and V is TRBV10-3; 7 positions agree with TRBD1. V lost 4 bases, J lost 0 bases, and 3 bases stayed unmatched. Looked up from germline, CDR1 is ENHRY and CDR2 is SYGVKD. The CDR3 runs to 14 residues. The CDR3: CAISVQGPSYEQYF. Written as DNA, the CDR3 is TGTGCCATCAGTGTACAGGGGCCCTCCTACGAGCAGTACTTC.

This clone was recorded once. The chain couples TRBV6-2 or TRBV6-3 to TRBJ2-7, with a possible D match to TRBD1 (6 bases). The V end lost 6 bases, the J end lost 9 bases, and 21 bases lay between the germline ends. The CDR3 totals 14 residues. Germline CDR1 reads MNHEY; CDR2 reads SVGEGT. The CDR3, as DNA: TGTGCCAGCAGCCACGGACAGAGCGTCCCCGTGCAGTACTTC. This gives the protein CASSHGQSVPVQYF.

V gene TRBV7-2 combines with J gene TRBJ2-3, with TRBD2 as a possible D gene (5 bases). Looked up from germline, CDR1 is SGHTA and CDR2 is FQGNSA. V shed 2 bases and J shed 2 bases, with 11 bases lying between them. There are 15 residues in the CDR3. The CDR3 sequence is CASSLRRTYTDTQYF. In DNA, the CDR3 is TGTGCCAGCAGCTTAAGAAGGACTTACACAGATACGCAGTATTTT.

The chain joins TRBV10-3 to TRBJ2-1, with 8 bases aligning to TRBD1. V dropped 6 bases and J dropped 2; count of bases not matched to a gene: 6. Germline V CDR1 and CDR2: ENHRY, SYGVKD. This CDR3 contains 15 residues. The CDR3 here is CAISSDRGPYNEQFF. DNA for the CDR3: TGTGCCATCAGCTCCGACAGGGGTCCCTACAATGAGCAGTTCTTC.

The chain joins TRBV3-1 (or the pseudogene TRBV3-2) to TRBJ2-3, with 9 nucleotides matching TRBD1. Losses at the gene ends were 5 bases for V and 1 base for J; bases not matched to a gene: 4. Germline CDR1 and CDR2: LGHDT and YNNKEL (reference sequence). CDR3 length: 15 residues. This chain's CDR3 is CASSVRTGGTDTQYF. CDR3 in DNA: TGTGCCAGCAGCGTCCGGACAGGGGGCACAGATACGCAGTATTTT.